A selection of T cell receptor beta chains follows, all from one sample in a study of shared clonotypes between healthy human individuals. Profiled with immunoSEQ multiplex PCR; TCRdb holds only in-frame clones, not every one. The repertoire holds 1.5 million to 2.5 million clones, over 85% seen once, with 1% to 1.5% in the top ten. Sequencing input: naive CD8+ T cells sorted from blood. These receptors were obtained from a man between 18 and 35 years old in good health. Both conserved end residues are part of each CDR3. A D gene is named only where the DNA matches it firmly. For some rows the clone size is stated as once, few or many, or as a class when expanded; others skip it.

V gene: TRBV29-1
clone size: NA
D gene: TRBD1
J gene: TRBJ1-1
CDR3 protein: CSGRQGGEAFF
CDR3 DNA: TGCAGCGGTAGACAGGGTGGTGAAGCTTTCTTT

V gene: TRBV6-5
clone size: NA
D gene: NA
J gene: TRBJ2-5
CDR3 protein: CASSLLGAQYF
CDR3 DNA: TGTGCCAGCAGCCTTCTTGGCGCCCAGTACTTC

V gene: TRBV2
clone size: NA
D gene: NA
J gene: TRBJ2-3
CDR3 protein: CASSEANTDTQYF
CDR3 DNA: TGTGCCAGCAGTGAAGCTAACACAGATACGCAGTATTTT

V gene: TRBV30
clone size: once
D gene: NA
J gene: TRBJ2-7
CDR3 protein: CAWSPTSYEQYF
CDR3 DNA: TGTGCCTGGAGCCCTACAAGCTACGAGCAGTACTTC

V gene: TRBV5-6
clone size: NA
D gene: NA
J gene: TRBJ2-1
CDR3 protein: CASSDARGIHEQFF
CDR3 DNA: TGTGCCAGCAGCGACGCGAGGGGGATCCATGAGCAGTTCTTC

V gene: TRBV6-1
clone size: NA
D gene: NA
J gene: TRBJ2-3
CDR3 protein: CASIGDFTDTQYF
CDR3 DNA: TGTGCCAGCATTGGGGACTTCACAGATACGCAGTATTTT

V gene: TRBV7-9
clone size: NA
D gene: TRBD1
J gene: TRBJ2-7
CDR3 protein: CASRAGGEFYEQYF
CDR3 DNA: TGTGCCAGCAGGGCAGGGGGTGAGTTCTACGAGCAGTACTTC

V gene: TRBV15
clone size: NA
D gene: NA
J gene: TRBJ2-7
CDR3 protein: CATSSRRDIYEQYF
CDR3 DNA: TGTGCCACCAGCAGTCGCCGGGACATCTACGAGCAGTACTTC

V gene: TRBV5-1
clone size: NA
D gene: NA
J gene: TRBJ2-7
CDR3 protein: CASSLALGLTYEQYF
CDR3 DNA: TGCGCCAGCAGCTTGGCTTTGGGATTAACTTACGAGCAGTACTTC

V gene: TRBV10-3
clone size: NA
D gene: NA
J gene: TRBJ2-7
CDR3 protein: CAISESGVGMAYEQYF
CDR3 DNA: TGTGCCATCAGTGAGTCGGGGGTAGGTATGGCCTACGAGCAGTACTTC

V gene: TRBV9
clone size: NA
D gene: NA
J gene: TRBJ2-7
CDR3 protein: CASSAGSADSYEQYF
CDR3 DNA: TGTGCCAGCAGCGCCGGATCGGCGGACTCCTACGAGCAGTACTTC

V gene: TRBV27
clone size: NA
D gene: NA
J gene: TRBJ2-3
CDR3 protein: CASSFWDVGGKDTQYF
CDR3 DNA: TGTGCCAGCAGTTTTTGGGACGTGGGGGGAAAAGATACGCAGTATTTT

V gene: TRBV7-9
clone size: NA
D gene: NA
J gene: TRBJ2-7
CDR3 protein: CASSPIQAYEQYF
CDR3 DNA: TGTGCCAGCAGCCCTATACAAGCCTACGAGCAGTACTTC

V gene: TRBV9
clone size: NA
D gene: NA
J gene: TRBJ2-1
CDR3 protein: CASSQTSAPYNEQFF
CDR3 DNA: TGTGCCAGCAGCCAGACGTCGGCTCCCTACAATGAGCAGTTCTTC

V gene: TRBV5-4
clone size: NA
D gene: TRBD2
J gene: TRBJ2-2
CDR3 protein: CASSLAGDPAWVSGELFF
CDR3 DNA: TGTGCCAGCAGTTTAGCGGGAGATCCGGCCTGGGTCTCCGGGGAGCTGTTTTTT

V gene: TRBV29-1
clone size: NA
D gene: TRBD2
J gene: TRBJ2-7
CDR3 protein: CSVAPSGSYEQYF
CDR3 DNA: TGCAGCGTTGCCCCTAGCGGGAGTTACGAGCAGTACTTC

V gene: TRBV5-6
clone size: NA
D gene: NA
J gene: TRBJ2-6
CDR3 protein: CASSLWTEPSGANVLTF
CDR3 DNA: TGTGCCAGCAGCTTGTGGACGGAACCCTCTGGGGCCAACGTCCTGACTTTC

V gene: TRBV28
clone size: NA
D gene: TRBD1
J gene: TRBJ1-1
CDR3 protein: CASSSDRYNTEAFF
CDR3 DNA: TGTGCCAGCAGCTCGGACAGGTACAACACTGAAGCTTTCTTT

V gene: TRBV2
clone size: NA
D gene: NA
J gene: TRBJ1-5
CDR3 protein: CASSEGAISNQPQHF
CDR3 DNA: TGTGCCAGCAGTGAAGGGGCGATTAGCAATCAGCCCCAGCATTTT

V gene: TRBV7-9
clone size: NA
D gene: NA
J gene: TRBJ2-7
CDR3 protein: CASSLRVHEQYF
CDR3 DNA: TGTGCCAGCAGCTTACGGGTCCACGAGCAGTACTTC

V gene: TRBV7-3
clone size: NA
D gene: TRBD1
J gene: TRBJ1-2
CDR3 protein: CASSLSGGGYGYTF
CDR3 DNA: TGTGCCAGCAGCCTATCAGGGGGAGGCTATGGCTACACCTTC

V gene: TRBV25-1
clone size: NA
D gene: NA
J gene: TRBJ2-5
CDR3 protein: CASKGFPQETQYF
CDR3 DNA: TGTGCCAGTAAAGGGTTCCCCCAAGAGACCCAGTACTTC

V gene: TRBV7-9
clone size: NA
D gene: NA
J gene: TRBJ2-5
CDR3 protein: CASSLEWRQETQYF
CDR3 DNA: TGTGCCAGCAGCTTGGAGTGGAGACAAGAGACCCAGTACTTC

V gene: TRBV18
clone size: NA
D gene: NA
J gene: TRBJ2-7
CDR3 protein: CASAQVTYEQYF
CDR3 DNA: TGTGCCAGCGCACAGGTAACCTACGAGCAGTACTTC

V gene: TRBV2
clone size: NA
D gene: NA
J gene: TRBJ2-4
CDR3 protein: CASSESLISGVVAKNIQYF
CDR3 DNA: TGTGCCAGCAGTGAATCTCTTATTAGCGGAGTCGTAGCCAAAAACATTCAGTACTTC

V gene: TRBV7-9
clone size: NA
D gene: TRBD1
J gene: TRBJ2-1
CDR3 protein: CASSPGQGASEQFF
CDR3 DNA: TGTGCCAGCAGCCCGGGACAGGGGGCGAGTGAGCAGTTCTTC

V gene: TRBV9
clone size: NA
D gene: TRBD2
J gene: TRBJ2-1
CDR3 protein: CASSGGGVGGEQFF
CDR3 DNA: TGTGCCAGCAGCGGCGGGGGGGTTGGAGGTGAGCAGTTCTTC

V gene: TRBV28
clone size: NA
D gene: NA
J gene: TRBJ2-4
CDR3 protein: CASSLRISESNIQYF
CDR3 DNA: TGTGCCAGCAGTCTCCGCATTAGCGAGTCGAACATTCAGTACTTC

V gene: TRBV13
clone size: NA
D gene: TRBD2
J gene: TRBJ2-2
CDR3 protein: CASSLDREGNTGELFF
CDR3 DNA: TGTGCCAGCAGCTTAGATCGGGAGGGAAACACCGGGGAGCTGTTTTTT

V gene: TRBV5-1
clone size: NA
D gene: NA
J gene: TRBJ2-7
CDR3 protein: CASSLAASLLYEQYF
CDR3 DNA: TGCGCCAGCAGCTTGGCCGCTAGTCTGTTATACGAGCAGTACTTC